Below are 10 T cell receptor beta chains sequenced from a single sample in a study of tumor-infiltrating lymphocytes in localized non-small cell lung cancer. Measured with immunoSEQ multiplex PCR; TCRdb has only the in-frame clones, and not every one. The table includes roughly 7,000 clones, about 67% detected once. Sequencing was performed on lung tumor tissue. Every receptor here comes from a human donor with non-small cell lung cancer.

This chain connects TRBV10-3 to TRBJ2-5; D gene uncertain. V shed 2 bases and J shed 3 bases, with 10 bases lying between them. This CDR3 has 14 amino acids. The germline CDR1 and CDR2 sequences are ENHRY and SYGVKD. DNA for the CDR3: TGTGCCATCAGTGAGGGGGTAGGCGAAGAGACCCAGTACTTC. This codes for CAISEGVGEETQYF.

V usage is TRBV5-1 and J usage is TRBJ2-5; 8 bases fit TRBD2. J lost 0 bases, V lost 2 bases, and 3 bases had no gene match. There are 15 residues in the CDR3. Germline CDR1 and CDR2: SGHRS and YFSETQ. CDR3 amino acids: CASSLRGGYQETQYF. As DNA, the CDR3 is TGCGCCAGCAGCTTACGGGGGGGATACCAAGAGACCCAGTACTTC.

CDR3 sequence reads: CAIGGKDQPQHF. In DNA form, the CDR3 reads TGTGCCATTGGGGGGAAGGATCAGCCCCAGCATTTT. The rearrangement uses TRBV10-3 and TRBJ1-5, with D possibly being TRBD1 (5 bases). Germline V gives CDR1 ENHRY, CDR2 SYGVKD. V was pared by 9 bases and J by 5 bases, with 11 bases between. This CDR3 is built from 12 residues.

The genes are TRBV20-1 and TRBJ1-5; D gene uncertain. CDR3 size: 11 residues. V lost 3 bases and J lost 5, with 5 bases in between. Germline lookup yields CDR1 DFQATT and CDR2 SNEGSKA (reference sequence). The CDR3 spells CSASGDQPQHF. In DNA, the CDR3 is TGCAGTGCTAGCGGGGATCAGCCCCAGCATTTT.

The chain recombines TRBV5-1 with TRBJ1-1; D might be TRBD1 (6 bases). The CDR3 loop spans 14 amino acids. Germline-derived CDR1 and CDR2 are SGHRS and YFSETQ. With 4 bases removed from V and 7 bases from J, the gap between germline ends came to 17 bases. This CDR3 is CASSSLDRTYEAFF. CDR3 DNA sequence: TGCGCCAGCAGCAGTCTCGACAGGACGTATGAAGCTTTCTTT. The full variable domain, in which reference TRBV5-1 and TRBJ1-1 provide the parts outside the CDR3, is KAGVTQTPRYLIKTRGQQVTLSCSPISGHRSVSWYQQTPGQGLQFLFEYFSETQRNKGNFPGRFSGRQFSNSRSEMNVSTLELGDSALYLCASSSLDRTYEAFFGQGTRLTVV.

This clone was detected only once. The chain couples TRBV6-6 to TRBJ2-7; possible D gene TRBD1, 6 bases. The CDR3 length is 16 residues. The ends were cut back, 5 bases at V and 3 bases at J, with 20 bases in the middle. Germline CDR1 is MNHNY and CDR2 is SVGAGI (reference sequence). CDR3 DNA sequence: TGTGCCAGCAGTCCATACCCCTCCGAACAGGGCTACGAGCAGTACTTC. The encoded protein is CASSPYPSEQGYEQYF.

This clone showed up just once. This chain connects TRBV12-5 to TRBJ2-1; D possibly matches TRBD1 or TRBD2 (5 bases each). Trimming stripped 0 bases from V and 3 bases from J, with 18 bases between. Germline CDR1 and CDR2: LGHNT and FRNRAP. The CDR3 loop spans 18 amino acids. The CDR3 bases are TGTGCTAGTGGTTTGGTATTAAAAGGTCAGGGAGTCTACAATGAGCAGTTCTTC. Residues: CASGLVLKGQGVYNEQFF.

This chain uses TRBV6-6 with TRBJ2-7, with D perhaps TRBD2 (6 bases). The CDR3 extends over 13 amino acids. Germline values: CDR1 MNHNY, CDR2 SVGAGI (reference sequence). Between the trimmed V and J ends, which lost 10 bases and 2 bases, there was a span of 15 bases. CDR3 amino acids: CATMTSFPYEQYF. CDR3 bases: TGTGCCACCATGACTAGTTTTCCCTACGAGCAGTACTTC.

The CDR3 DNA is TGTGCCAGCAGTTCCGTAGATGGAAACACCATATATTTT. This gives the protein CASSSVDGNTIYF. This rearrangement joins TRBV6-5 to TRBJ1-3; D is ambiguous. V shed 4 bases and J shed 3 bases, with 7 bases lying between them. The CDR3 totals 13 residues. CDR1 is MNHEY, CDR2 SVGAGI, per germline.

This clone has just a few counts. The rearrangement links TRBV5-1 to TRBJ2-3; D is uncertain. The length of the CDR3 is 12 residues. The germline V gene has CDR1 SGHRS and CDR2 YFSETQ. V lost 0 bases and J 4 bases, leaving 3 bases between the germline ends. CDR3 in DNA: TGCGCCAGCAGCTTGGACGCAGATACGCAGTATTTT. Protein product: CASSLDADTQYF. Together with reference TRBV5-1 and TRBJ2-3, the CDR3 gives the full variable domain: KAGVTQTPRYLIKTRGQQVTLSCSPISGHRSVSWYQQTPGQGLQFLFEYFSETQRNKGNFPGRFSGRQFSNSRSEMNVSTLELGDSALYLCASSLDADTQYFGPGTRLTVL.